What follows is one TCR beta chain and its context. Its recognized antigen is unknown. One base away there is no much larger clone; base qualities are not given. The sample originates from a study of response to subunit inactivated influenza vaccine (dated by TCRdb to the late 2010s). In terms of the full investigation: The study used deep quantitative T cell receptor repertoire profiling to track responses to a trivalent subunit inactivated influenza vaccine.

Reading from cysteine to phenylalanine, the CDR3 counts 17 amino acids. The read is trimmed to its CDR3 DNA, 51 bases read in frame from base 1. Taken from the germline V gene, the CDR1 and CDR2 loops are SNHLY and FYNNEI. V is trimmed back by 10 bases and J by 1 base, and the junction contains 17 bases that no gene match accounts for. Paper-wide results and their limitations: According to the authors, only a limited number of new T cells may be recruited by each seasonal influenza vaccination.

The library was prepared using RT-PCR. Reads for this sample came from an Illumina HiSeq 2500. The public reads were reprocessed in TCRdb via fastp at Q25 and MiXCR, keeping in-frame beta chains. Here each entry gathers all rows of one CDR3 protein and keeps the most common genes and DNA. Within this sample are about 610,000 distinct CDR3 sequences, with 13% to 15% of them counted one time only. The ten top clones hold 11% of the sample. The sample consisted of PBMCs from blood, taken 11 to 12 days after vaccination. The receptor comes from a man aged 50-59 years who received an inactivated influenza vaccine. Donor details come from another sample of the same person, matched by shared clones. The sequence joins TRBV2 to TRBJ1-1; 8 of the junction bases match TRBD1. The CDR3 has the sequence CATSGSGQVVPNTEAFF. Read as DNA, the sequence is TGTGCCACCAGCGGATCGGGACAGGTAGTTCCGAACACTGAAGCTTTCTTT.